These 26 T cell receptor beta chains came from one sample sequenced in a study of CD8 T cells in ankylosing spondylitis. Broader study findings: A motif of fewer than ten highly homologous TCR beta variants was seen as apparently characteristic of ankylosing spondylitis blood.

Their antigen targets remain unknown. TCRdb reprocessed the 5' RACE reads via MiXCR and lists one record per CDR3 protein. The table records 250,000 to 350,000 distinct CDR3 sequences, roughly 8% of them present only once. The sequencing input was blood, either unsorted or a sorted T cell fraction (not recorded which). The receptors originated from a male donor with ankylosing spondylitis.

This clonotype occurred many times. The rearrangement uses TRBV7-9 and TRBJ2-5; D is unclear. V was shortened by 3 bases and J by 5 bases, with 22 bases between the two germline ends. The CDR3 has 17 amino acids. Germline CDR1 is SEHNR and CDR2 is FQNEAQ (reference sequence). CDR3 sequence: CASSLIQSGPAWETQYF. The CDR3 DNA reads TGTGCCAGCAGCTTGATCCAGAGTGGTCCAGCTTGGGAGACCCAGTACTTC.

The gene calls are TRBV20-1 and TRBJ1-4; weak D call: TRBD1 (6 bases). The CDR3 extends over 13 amino acids. V was clipped by 5 bases and J by 2 bases, with 9 bases between them. Germline V CDR1 and CDR2: DFQATT, SNEGSKA (reference sequence). The CDR3 region is CSAYRVTNEKLFF. The CDR3 region has the DNA TGCAGTGCTTACAGGGTTACTAATGAAAAACTGTTTTTT.

This chain uses TRBV6-2 or TRBV6-3 with TRBJ1-2; the D is unclear. Germline assignment: CDR1 MNHEY and CDR2 SVGEGT. The CDR3 has 15 residues. Trimming shortened V by 7 bases and J by 5 bases, and 20 bases separated the two germline ends. The CDR3 sequence: CASTAFRPTRYGYTF. CDR3 bases: TGTGCCAGCACCGCCTTCCGACCCACTCGGTATGGCTACACCTTC.

The chain links TRBV20-1 to TRBJ2-3; 9 bases map to TRBD2. This CDR3 region has 15 residues. Unmatched junction bases numbered 6, after V lost 0 bases and J lost 5 bases. Germline CDR1 and CDR2: DFQATT and SNEGSKA (reference sequence). In DNA form, the CDR3 reads TGCAGTGCTAGAGATAGCGGGAGAGAACTAGATACGCAGTATTTT. It codes for CSARDSGRELDTQYF.

This clonotype was counted a few times. The chain combines TRBV6-1 with TRBJ2-3, with D possibly matching TRBD2 (5 bases). This CDR3 comprises 13 residues. Germline CDR1 is MNHNS and CDR2 is SASEGT. Trimming took off 6 bases at V and 5 bases at J, with 12 bases between the two ends. The CDR3: CASRRRGRDTQYF. CDR3 sequence (DNA): TGTGCCAGCAGGCGCCGTGGGAGAGATACGCAGTATTTT.

This clonotype was picked up many times. The gene calls are TRBV9 and TRBJ2-1; 9 bases are shared with TRBD2. V lost 2 bases and J lost 3; bases outside the gene matches: 3. The CDR3 length is 15 residues. Germline lookup yields CDR1 SGDLS and CDR2 YYNGEE. The CDR3 is CASSVSGSNYNEQFF. As DNA, the CDR3 is TGTGCCAGCAGCGTTAGCGGGAGTAACTACAATGAGCAGTTCTTC.

The rearrangement links TRBV7-2 to TRBJ1-3; tentatively, D is TRBD1 (6 bases). The germline gives CDR1 SGHTA, CDR2 FQGNSA. There are 17 residues in the CDR3. The V and J ends lost 6 bases and 0 bases respectively, with 18 bases between them. This chain's CDR3 is CASRIIQQGLSGNTIYF. The CDR3 bases are TGTGCCAGCAGGATTATCCAGCAGGGGCTCTCTGGAAACACCATATATTTT.

The sample holds many counts of this clonotype. The V call is TRBV19, the J call TRBJ1-5, with D possibly matching TRBD1 (5 bases). V lost 6 bases and J 5 bases, leaving 11 bases between the germline ends. The CDR3 length is 13 residues. Germline CDR1 is LNHDA and CDR2 is SQIVND (reference sequence). DNA of the CDR3: TGTGCCAGTAGCCTCGGGGCGTATCAGCCCCAGCATTTT. Encoded protein: CASSLGAYQPQHF. Full variable domain (outside the CDR3, taken from reference TRBV19 and TRBJ1-5): DGGITQSPKYLFRKEGQNVTLSCEQNLNHDAMYWYRQDPGQGLRLIYYSQIVNDFQKGDIAEGYSVSREKKESFPLTVTSAQKNPTAFYLCASSLGAYQPQHFGDGTRLSIL.

Here the CDR3 reads CASSAPGGENSPLHF. CDR3 coding DNA: TGTGCCAGCAGCGCCCCTGGGGGCGAAAATTCACCCCTCCACTTT. The rearrangement joins TRBV7-9 to TRBJ1-6, with D possibly being TRBD1 (6 bases). The germline V gene has CDR1 SEHNR and CDR2 FQNEAQ (reference sequence). This CDR3 spans 15 amino acids. V shed 5 bases and J shed 7 bases, with 15 bases lying between them.

This clonotype was picked up a small number of times. This chain uses TRBV9 with TRBJ2-3, with 10 bases lining up with TRBD2. Germline CDR1 SGDLS, CDR2 YYNGEE. The CDR3 spans 16 residues. The J segment lost 2 bases and the V segment lost 0 bases, leaving 3 bases of the junction unmatched. CDR3 protein: CASSVGTSGFTDTQYF. DNA for the CDR3: TGTGCCAGCAGCGTAGGGACTAGCGGATTCACAGATACGCAGTATTTT.

There are a few counts of this clonotype. The chain recombines TRBV18 with TRBJ2-7; TRBD1 might be the D (5 bases). From germline, CDR1 is KGHSH and CDR2 LQKENI. With 2 bases removed from V and 2 bases from J, the gap between germline ends came to 16 bases. CDR3 length: 16 residues. The CDR3, as DNA: TGTGCCAGCTCACCAGTGTTGGCAGGGATCACCTACGAGCAGTACTTC. This codes for CASSPVLAGITYEQYF.

This sequence joins TRBV19 and TRBJ2-5; D is tentatively TRBD1 or TRBD2 (7 bases each). This CDR3 has 17 residues. Trimming removed 3 bases from V and 5 bases from J, with 22 bases in between. Germline lookup yields CDR1 LNHDA and CDR2 SQIVND (reference sequence). For the CDR3, the DNA is TGTGCCAGTAGTATTGGACGGTCTAACAGGGGAGGGGAGACCCAGTACTTC. Its protein product is CASSIGRSNRGGETQYF. The variable domain in full, completed from reference TRBV19 and TRBJ2-5, reads DGGITQSPKYLFRKEGQNVTLSCEQNLNHDAMYWYRQDPGQGLRLIYYSQIVNDFQKGDIAEGYSVSREKKESFPLTVTSAQKNPTAFYLCASSIGRSNRGGETQYFGPGTRLLVL.

This clonotype was found a few times. CDR3 nucleotide sequence: TGTGCCAGCAGCCAAGATCGGCAGAACTACGAGCAGTACTTC. Its translation: CASSQDRQNYEQYF. V usage is TRBV3-1 and J usage is TRBJ2-7; no firm D call. CDR3 length: 14 amino acids. Germline values: CDR1 LGHDT, CDR2 YNNKEL (reference sequence). V shed 0 bases and J shed 3 bases, with 9 bases lying between them.

This clonotype was detected a few times. This rearrangement joins TRBV5-1 to TRBJ2-1, with 8 bases fitting TRBD2. The ends lost 4 bases at V and 2 bases at J; junction bases unmatched: 5. The CDR3 extends over 15 amino acids. The germline V gene has CDR1 SGHRS and CDR2 YFSETQ. CDR3 sequence: CASSISGSAYNEQFF. The CDR3 DNA reads as TGCGCCAGCAGCATAAGCGGGAGTGCCTACAATGAGCAGTTCTTC.

This rearrangement joins TRBV9 to TRBJ1-2, with D tentatively TRBD1 (5 bases). The CDR3 runs to 14 residues. The V gene's germline CDR1 is SGDLS and CDR2 YYNGEE. Trimming took 5 bases from V and 1 from J, leaving 12 bases between them. The CDR3 bases are TGTGCCAGCAGGGTCGGGCAGGGTAACTATGGCTACACCTTC. Amino acid sequence: CASRVGQGNYGYTF.

This clonotype was seen ten or more times. This sequence joins TRBV29-1 and TRBJ2-7; the match to TRBD1 covers 9 bases. With 3 bases clipped from V and 2 bases from J, the junction kept 5 bases outside the gene matches. Germline V gene sequence: CDR1 SQVTM, CDR2 ANQGSEA. CDR3 size: 14 residues. The CDR3 loop is CSVESGTGTYEQYF. CDR3 nucleotides: TGCAGCGTTGAGTCCGGGACAGGGACCTACGAGCAGTACTTC.

This clonotype has a handful of counts. V gene TRBV2 combines with J gene TRBJ2-5; D is perhaps TRBD1 (5 bases). V dropped 8 bases and J dropped 5 bases, with 9 bases sitting between them. CDR3 length: 11 amino acids. Looked up from germline, CDR1 is SNHLY and CDR2 is FYNNEI. The CDR3: CASRQGETQYF. The CDR3 nucleotides are TGTGCCAGCCGTCAGGGCGAGACCCAGTACTTC.

This clonotype was counted between two and nine times. The chain carries TRBV7-3 and TRBJ2-1; the D gene is possibly TRBD1 (5 bases). V gave up 4 bases and J gave up 0 bases, with 13 bases separating them. Germline CDR1 is SGHTA and CDR2 is FQGTGA. CDR3 length equals 16 residues. The CDR3 spells CASSSQGSLSYNEQFF. The CDR3 coding sequence is TGTGCCAGCAGCTCGCAGGGTTCCCTCTCCTACAATGAGCAGTTCTTC. The whole variable domain, remainder taken from reference TRBV7-3 and TRBJ2-1, is GAGVSQTPSNKVTEKGKYVELRCDPISGHTALYWYRQSLGQGPEFLIYFQGTGAADDSGLPNDRFFAVRPEGSVSTLKIQRTERGDSAVYLCASSSQGSLSYNEQFFGPGTRLTVL.

Many counts were recorded for this clonotype. The V gene is TRBV5-6, the J gene TRBJ2-7; TRBD2 matches 7 bases. The J segment lost 5 bases and the V segment lost 6 bases, leaving 8 bases of the junction unmatched. The CDR3 contains 13 residues. Germline CDR1 and CDR2: SGHDT and YYEEEE. CDR3 DNA: TGTGCCAGCATCTGGACGGGGGGAGACGAGCAGTACTTC. Protein: CASIWTGGDEQYF.

This clonotype was recorded at least ten times. The chain links TRBV7-6 to TRBJ1-3, with 8 positions matching TRBD1. The CDR3 is 17 amino acids. Germline V gives CDR1 SGHVS, CDR2 FNYEAQ. V gave up 0 bases and J gave up 3 bases; unmatched junction bases: 7. CDR3 region: CASSLAPGTGFGNTIYF. DNA of the CDR3: TGTGCCAGCAGCTTAGCGCCCGGGACAGGATTTGGAAACACCATATATTTT.

This clonotype was seen a handful of times. The genes are TRBV29-1 and TRBJ2-2; D gene ambiguous. Germline CDR1 and CDR2: SQVTM and ANQGSEA. Trimming left V 3 bases short and J 7 bases short, with 12 bases between. CDR3 length: 13 residues. The CDR3 bases are TGCAGCGTTGAGCCTACGAAGGGCGGGGAGCTGTTTTTT. It translates to CSVEPTKGGELFF.

V gene TRBV4-1 combines with J gene TRBJ1-1; no reliable D call. The CDR3 loop spans 13 amino acids. Germline V CDR1 and CDR2: MGHRA, YSYEKL. Deletions cut 5 bases from V and 1 base from J, with 8 bases between. CDR3: CASSGSGNTEAFF. The CDR3 nucleotides read TGCGCCAGCAGCGGATCAGGGAACACTGAAGCTTTCTTT.

The chain recombines TRBV3-1 with TRBJ2-1, with a weak D call TRBD2 (6 bases). This CDR3 is 15 amino acids long. The germline gives CDR1 LGHDT, CDR2 YNNKEL (reference sequence). Trimming removed 4 bases from V and 5 bases from J, with 15 bases in between. The DNA for the CDR3 is TGTGCCAGCAGCCTGGGACTCCCGGTCGACAATGAGCAGTTCTTC. Protein: CASSLGLPVDNEQFF.

This clonotype was observed at least ten times. The V and J genes are TRBV29-1 and TRBJ2-7; D gene uncertain. Per germline, CDR1 SQVTM and CDR2 ANQGSEA. V lost 4 bases and J 0 bases, leaving 4 bases between the germline ends. The CDR3 has 11 amino acids. The CDR3 bases are TGCAGCGTTGCTAGCTCCTACGAGCAGTACTTC. Residues: CSVASSYEQYF.

This clonotype was seen a few times. The chain links TRBV6-5 to TRBJ1-4; D gene uncertain. Germline assignment: CDR1 MNHEY and CDR2 SVGAGI. V shed 0 bases and J shed 5 bases, with 22 bases lying between them. The CDR3 totals 19 residues. The CDR3 nucleotides are TGTGCCAGCAGTTACTCCCCGCAGCCCCTGGTCGGAGTGAATGAAAAACTGTTTTTT. It codes for CASSYSPQPLVGVNEKLFF.

This clonotype was counted at least ten times. This rearrangement joins TRBV4-1 to TRBJ1-2, with unresolved D. The V gene's germline CDR1 is MGHRA and CDR2 YSYEKL. The CDR3 totals 13 residues. V shed 2 bases and J shed 5 bases, with 9 bases lying between them. CDR3 bases: TGCGCCAGCAGCCAACAGGCTACTTATGGCTACACCTTC. Translation: CASSQQATYGYTF.